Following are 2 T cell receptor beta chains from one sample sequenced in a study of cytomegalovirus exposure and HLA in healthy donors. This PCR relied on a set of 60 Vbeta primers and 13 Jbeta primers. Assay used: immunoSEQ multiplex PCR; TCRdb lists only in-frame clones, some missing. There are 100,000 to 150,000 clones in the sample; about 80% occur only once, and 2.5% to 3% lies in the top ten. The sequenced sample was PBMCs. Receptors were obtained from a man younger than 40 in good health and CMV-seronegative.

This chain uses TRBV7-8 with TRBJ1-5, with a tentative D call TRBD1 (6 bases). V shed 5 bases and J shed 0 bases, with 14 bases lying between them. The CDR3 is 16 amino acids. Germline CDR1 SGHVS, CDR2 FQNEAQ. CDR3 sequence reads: CASSARTANSNQPQHF. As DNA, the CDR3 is TGTGCCAGCAGCGCCAGGACAGCGAATAGCAATCAGCCCCAGCATTTT.

The CDR3 sequence: CASSREGTGRTEAFF. Written as DNA, the CDR3 is TGTGCCAGCAGTCGGGAAGGGACAGGGAGGACTGAAGCTTTCTTT. The J gene is TRBJ1-1, the V gene TRBV6-1; 9 bases are a match to TRBD1. The CDR3 is made up of 15 amino acids. Germline assignment: CDR1 MNHNS and CDR2 SASEGT. Trimming removed 5 bases from V and 5 bases from J; junction bases left unmatched: 9.